These 11 T cell receptor beta chains came from one sample sequenced in a study of T cell repertoires in cytomegalovirus infection. MiXCR, run by TCRdb on the reads, gives a single entry per CDR3 protein. The data contain approximately 700,000 distinct CDR3 sequences, less than 40% of them singletons. Input material: PBMCs. The receptors here all came from a human donor in good health (CMV status not recorded). Some clones in this sample may be carry-over from other donors' samples.

The rearrangement joins TRBV7-2 to TRBJ1-1; D is ambiguous. The germline V gene has CDR1 SGHTA and CDR2 FQGNSA. This CDR3 contains 14 residues. V was cut by 1 base and J by 4 bases, with 10 bases left in between. CDR3 residues: CASSLVLIFTEAFF. CDR3 DNA: TGTGCCAGCAGCTTAGTGCTTATTTTCACTGAAGCTTTCTTT. The full variable domain, its missing parts supplied by reference TRBV7-2 and TRBJ1-1, is GAGVSQSPSNKVTEKGKDVELRCDPISGHTALYWYRQSLGQGLEFLIYFQGNSAPDKSGLPSDRFSAERTGGSVSTLTIQRTQQEDSAVYLCASSLVLIFTEAFFGQGTRLTVV.

Notes on this clonotype: A much larger clone differs from this one at a single base, so this may be a read error. The chain uses TRBV7-6 and TRBJ1-1; D is ambiguous. The CDR3 has 14 residues. CDR1 and CDR2 from the germline V gene are SGHVS and FNYEAQ. Trimming removed 5 bases at V and 0 bases at J, with 10 bases between. DNA of the CDR3: TGTGCCAGCAGCAAAGAGACCCTGAACACTGAAGCTTTCTTT. It codes for CASSKETLNTEAFF.

There are a few counts of this clonotype. The V call is TRBV7-2, the J call TRBJ1-6, with unresolved D. Per germline, CDR1 SGHTA and CDR2 FQGNSA. Trimming shortened V by 2 bases and J by 10 bases, and 18 bases separated the two germline ends. The CDR3 is 16 residues long. The CDR3 nucleotides are TGTGCCAGCAGCTTACGTGCGGGTGGGGTTGGCTCACCCCTCCACTTT. Amino acid sequence: CASSLRAGGVGSPLHF.

This chain connects TRBV19 to TRBJ1-5, with D hard to call. V lost 7 bases and J lost 0, with 22 bases in between. The CDR3 sequence is 18 residues long. Germline V lookup: CDR1 LNHDA, CDR2 SQIVND (reference sequence). The CDR3 bases are TGTGCCAGTAAGGTGGCCCACAAAGGCCACCATAGCAATCAGCCCCAGCATTTT. As protein: CASKVAHKGHHSNQPQHF. The variable domain in full, with the rest retrieved from reference TRBV19 and TRBJ1-5, is DGGITQSPKYLFRKEGQNVTLSCEQNLNHDAMYWYRQDPGQGLRLIYYSQIVNDFQKGDIAEGYSVSREKKESFPLTVTSAQKNPTAFYLCASKVAHKGHHSNQPQHFGDGTRLSIL.

The sample holds one count of this clonotype. V is TRBV19 and J is TRBJ2-1, with D unclear. The CDR3 covers 13 residues. Looked up from germline, CDR1 is LNHDA and CDR2 is SQIVND (reference sequence). The germline V and J ends were trimmed by 4 bases and 7 bases, with 11 bases remaining between them. CDR3: CASSTDRWNEQFF. In DNA form, the CDR3 reads TGTGCCAGTAGTACAGACCGGTGGAATGAGCAGTTCTTC.

This clonotype was seen repeatedly, ten times or more. The chain couples TRBV20-1 to TRBJ2-7, with TRBD2 matching 13 bases. The CDR3 runs to 16 residues. The ends lost 7 bases at V and 5 bases at J; junction bases unmatched: 14. Germline loops: CDR1 DFQATT, CDR2 SNEGSKA (reference sequence). The CDR3 region has the DNA TGCAGTGGGGAAAGGGGACTAGCGGGATCAGAAAACGAGCAGTACTTC. Its protein product is CSGERGLAGSENEQYF.

The chain uses TRBV10-3 and TRBJ2-2; 7 positions agree with TRBD2. With V trimmed by 7 bases and J by 5 bases, 4 bases remained unmatched. This CDR3 contains 13 residues. Germline V CDR1 and CDR2: ENHRY, SYGVKD. The CDR3 DNA is TGTGCCATCACCCCTAGCGGAACCGGGGAGCTGTTTTTT. It is translated as CAITPSGTGELFF.

This clonotype was observed a few times. This chain uses TRBV11-1 with TRBJ2-2; 10 bases fit TRBD1. CDR1 SGHAT and CDR2 FQDESV come from the germline V gene (reference sequence). CDR3 length: 16 residues. V shed 6 bases, J shed 7 bases, and the junction held 11 bases outside the gene matches. This chain's CDR3 is CASRSRSGQGFGELFF. The CDR3 nucleotides are TGTGCCAGCAGATCGAGATCGGGACAGGGGTTCGGGGAGCTGTTTTTT.

The chain combines TRBV18 with TRBJ1-2; tentatively, D is TRBD1 (5 bases). This CDR3 comprises 14 residues. V was cut by 3 bases and J by 3 bases, with 11 bases left in between. The germline V gene has CDR1 KGHSH and CDR2 LQKENI. The DNA of the CDR3 is TGTGCCAGCTCACCTCGAGACAGCGACTATGGCTACACCTTC. The encoded protein is CASSPRDSDYGYTF.

The rearrangement links TRBV10-3 to TRBJ2-3, with unresolved D. Germline lookup yields CDR1 ENHRY and CDR2 SYGVKD. The CDR3 sequence is 14 residues long. V was cut by 11 bases and J by 1 base, with 16 bases left in between. CDR3 coding DNA: TGTGCCTCCCGGACGGGCCGCGGCACAGATACGCAGTATTTT. It codes for CASRTGRGTDTQYF.

This clonotype was detected only a few times. The rearrangement links TRBV19 to TRBJ2-3; tentatively, D is TRBD1 or TRBD2 (5 bases each). The CDR3 spans 13 residues. V lost 10 bases to trimming and J lost 1 base, with 12 bases between them. Germline CDR1 LNHDA, CDR2 SQIVND (reference sequence). As DNA, the CDR3 is TGTGCCACCGCGAGGGGAGGCACAGATACGCAGTATTTT. Translating gives CATARGGTDTQYF. The full variable domain, with the rest looked up from reference TRBV19 and TRBJ2-3, is DGGITQSPKYLFRKEGQNVTLSCEQNLNHDAMYWYRQDPGQGLRLIYYSQIVNDFQKGDIAEGYSVSREKKESFPLTVTSAQKNPTAFYLCATARGGTDTQYFGPGTRLTVL.